Listed here are 2 T cell receptor beta chains from one sample, sequenced in a study of regulatory T cells in long-lasting Graves disease. Time point indicated: persistent/refractory GD, antithyroid drugs over 5 years with positive TRAb. Isolated PBMC RNA provided the starting material for the TCR library. Library construction for TCR beta used iRepertoire HTBI primers and Arm-PCR of CDR3 regions. TCRdb re-derived calls from the multiplex PCR reads in MiXCR, one entry per CDR3 protein. There are 700,000 or so distinct CDR3 sequences in the sample; roughly 30% occur only once, and roughly 46% lies in the top ten. Sequenced here: peripheral blood mononuclear cells (PBMCs), sampled when the disease was refractory, from a patient treated with antithyroid drugs. These receptor sequences come from a female donor with Graves disease.

Remarks on this clonotype: This may stem from a read error, because a much larger clone lies one nucleotide away. The chain links TRBV28 to TRBJ1-3, with 7 nucleotides matching TRBD1. The CDR3 is 15 residues long. V lost 8 bases and J lost 5; bases outside the gene matches: 12. Germline V gene lookup returns CDR1 MDHEN and CDR2 SYDVKM. CDR3 protein: CASRLADRARNTIYF. CDR3 nucleotide sequence: TGTGCCAGCCGCTTAGCCGACAGGGCTAGAAACACCATATATTTT.

The V and J genes are TRBV13 and TRBJ1-3; D unclear. CDR1 and CDR2 from the germline V gene are PRHDT and FYEKMQ (reference sequence). CDR3 length equals 15 residues. V lost 2 bases, J lost 0 bases, and 8 bases lay in between. The chain's CDR3 is CASSLLGSSGNTIYF. DNA for the CDR3: TGTGCCAGCAGCTTACTCGGCAGCTCTGGAAACACCATATATTTT. Drawing the rest from reference TRBV13 and TRBJ1-3, the complete variable domain is AAGVIQSPRHLIKEKRETATLKCYPIPRHDTVYWYQQGPGQDPQFLISFYEKMQSDKGSIPDRFSAQQFSDYHSELNMSSLELGDSALYFCASSLLGSSGNTIYFGEGSWLTVV.